This T cell receptor beta chain emerged from a study of blood T cells in healthy people across ages. Study-wide points: Roughly linear age-related decline in beta diversity appeared, significant by age about 40.

The junction had 6 bases not matched to a gene; V was cut back by 0 bases and J by 4 bases. Germline V gene data show CDR1 as SGHDN and CDR2 as FVKESK. CDR3 length: 16 residues. It was with a sample-barcoded 5' primer and a J-beta primer mix that a second PCR of roughly 7 to 11 cycles was run. TCRdb reanalysed the 5' RACE reads using MiXCR and keeps one entry per CDR3 protein. The data contain 540,000 or so distinct CDR3 sequences, around half of them singletons. Of note for this clonotype: The target antigen is unknown.

The source is an older man in good health. Specimen: blood. The chain joins TRBV14 to TRBJ2-5; 9 nucleotides match TRBD1. The CDR3 here is CASSQDRYRGRETQYF. For the CDR3, the DNA is TGTGCCAGCAGCCAAGATCGGTACAGGGGGCGAGAGACCCAGTACTTC. Together with reference TRBV14 and TRBJ2-5, the CDR3 gives the full variable domain: EAGVTQFPSHSVIEKGQTVTLRCDPISGHDNLYWYRRVMGKEIKFLLHFVKESKQDESGMPNNRFLAERTGGTYSTLKVQPAELEDSGVYFCASSQDRYRGRETQYFGPGTRLLVL.